This TCR beta chain was identified during a study of OX40 agonist ivuxolimab in advanced cancers. The CDR3 is 14 amino acids. Germline CDR1 is MGHRA and CDR2 is YSYEKL. Trimming stripped 6 bases from V and 0 bases from J, with 8 bases between. If patients had autoimmune disease history or systemic immunosuppression, they were excluded. The protocol was immunoSEQ multiplex PCR, while the TCRdb copy is restricted to in-frame clones and leaves out a portion. The profile covers around 53,000 clones, with approximately 84% appearing a single time and roughly an eighth taken by the ten largest. This clone was detected a few times.

Sequencing used CD4+ or CD8+ T cells sorted from blood, obtained in a trial of the OX40 agonist ivuxolimab. V usage is TRBV4-1 and J usage is TRBJ1-4; D remains ambiguous. The origin of this receptor is an adult with an advanced solid tumor such as melanoma, head and neck, liver or kidney cancer. In DNA form, the CDR3 reads TGCGCCAGCAGGTCACTTGCAACTAATGAAAAACTGTTTTTT. This encodes CASRSLATNEKLFF.